This T cell receptor (beta chain) stems from a study of cytomegalovirus exposure and HLA in healthy donors. Whole-study context: Ancestry clustering placed more than 80% of 350 to 500 genotyped donors in the Caucasian-associated cluster. The study's findings and limits: As confirmed in vitro, three CMV-associated chains were specific for CMV antigens.

Germline CDR1 LGHNA, CDR2 YSLEER. Trimming pared 0 bases from V and 5 bases from J, leaving 14 bases between. The length of the CDR3 is 15 residues. The PCR ran on 60 Vbeta and 13 Jbeta primers. Only in-frame clones appear in the TCRdb table, and some are missing; sequencing was by immunoSEQ multiplex PCR. The data show tens of thousands of clones, and the top ten clones hold over 4%. In the case of this clone: Antigen specificity is unknown.

The rearrangement joins TRBV4-3 to TRBJ2-7; D is perhaps TRBD1 (5 bases). The material sequenced was PBMCs. The clonotype comes from a woman between 40 and 55 years old in good health and CMV-seropositive. This chain's CDR3 is CASSQDGNRLNEQYF. Written as DNA, the CDR3 is TGCGCCAGCAGCCAAGATGGGAACAGGCTAAACGAGCAGTACTTC.